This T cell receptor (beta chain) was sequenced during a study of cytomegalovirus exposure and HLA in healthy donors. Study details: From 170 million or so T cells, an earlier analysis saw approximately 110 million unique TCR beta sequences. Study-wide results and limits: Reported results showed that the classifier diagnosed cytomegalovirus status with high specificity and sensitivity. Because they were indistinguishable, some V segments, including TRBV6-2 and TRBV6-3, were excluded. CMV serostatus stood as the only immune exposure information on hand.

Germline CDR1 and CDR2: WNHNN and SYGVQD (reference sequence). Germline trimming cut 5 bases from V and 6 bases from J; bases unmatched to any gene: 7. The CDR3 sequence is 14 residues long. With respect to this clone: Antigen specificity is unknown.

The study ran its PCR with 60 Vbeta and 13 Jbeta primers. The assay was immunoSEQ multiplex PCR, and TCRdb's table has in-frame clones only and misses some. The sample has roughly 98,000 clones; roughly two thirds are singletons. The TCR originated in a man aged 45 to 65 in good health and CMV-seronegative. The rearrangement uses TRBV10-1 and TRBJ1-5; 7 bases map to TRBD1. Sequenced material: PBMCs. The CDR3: CASSPRGVFQPQHF. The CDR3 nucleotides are TGCGCCAGCAGTCCCAGGGGGGTTTTTCAGCCCCAGCATTTT.